The clone carrying this TCR beta chain has just one count. Its antigen is undetermined. It may be a read error: a sequence one base away is much more abundant. Library construction for TCR beta used iRepertoire HTBI primers and Arm-PCR of CDR3 regions. One entry per CDR3 protein, called by TCRdb with MiXCR from the multiplex PCR reads. The sample carries over 350,000 distinct CDR3 sequences, under 25% recorded once. V shed 10 bases and J shed 2 bases, with 14 bases lying between them. The CDR3 is 13 amino acids. Germline lookup yields CDR1 WSHSY and CDR2 SAAADI. This specimen comes from a study of regulatory T cells in long-lasting Graves disease. Study conclusions and caveats: Fewer public clonotypes were shared by new patients (just under 1,000) than by persistent patients (around 2,800). Persistent disease samples used TRBV28, TRBJ1-2 and TRBJ2-5 preferentially.

Time point in this sample: persistent/refractory GD, antithyroid drugs over 5 years with positive TRAb. PBMCs were the source of the RNA used for TCR sequencing. The J gene is TRBJ2-5, the V gene TRBV10-2; no firm D call. This clonotype was obtained from a female donor with Graves disease. Sample: peripheral blood mononuclear cells (PBMCs), taken when the disease was refractory, from a patient treated with antithyroid drugs. CDR3 residues: CATRPADQETQYF. DNA for the CDR3: TGCGCCACCCGGCCGGCAGATCAAGAGACCCAGTACTTC.